This T cell receptor beta chain was sequenced during a study of blood T cells in healthy people across ages. Overall study results and limits: The long-lived group displayed more naive CD4+ cells, plus higher diversity, than the aged donors did.

This clonotype has a handful of counts. Its antigen is unknown. Trimming cost V 3 bases and J 4 bases, with 13 bases left between them. The V gene's germline CDR1 is SGDLS and CDR2 YYNGEE. This CDR3 region has 14 residues. A second about 7 to 11 cycle PCR used barcoded and J-beta primers. TCRdb called the 5' RACE reads again in MiXCR, with one record for every CDR3 protein. The sample has about 800,000 distinct CDR3 sequences, over 45% seen once. The chain employs TRBV9 and TRBJ1-2; the D gene is possibly TRBD1 (5 bases). This TCR derives from a man aged 30 to 39 in good health. Material for sequencing was blood. The DNA for the CDR3 is TGTGCCAGCAGCGGAATACGGACATTCTATGGCTACACCTTC. The encoded protein is CASSGIRTFYGYTF.